The clone carrying this T cell receptor beta chain was seen a handful of times. Its target is unknown. The source of the sample is a study of early T cells in non-severe SARS-CoV-2 infection. Overall study context: Sequencing targeted bulk RNA from unsorted whole blood, leaving chains unpaired. Study-wide results and caveats: A preference for anti-spike CD8 responses marked VDJdb matching, which missed private and CD4 specificities.

Researchers attached unique molecular identifiers to individual cDNA molecules. TCRdb processed the 5' RACE reads anew with MiXCR; each CDR3 protein has one entry. The sample includes under 140,000 distinct CDR3 sequences, roughly 12% of them seen just once. Germline V gene sequence: CDR1 SGHTA, CDR2 FQGNSA. V lost 5 bases to trimming and J lost 2 bases; unmatched junction nucleotides: 5. The CDR3 contains 15 residues. The sequencing used whole blood, collected at baseline. This chain joins TRBV7-2 and TRBJ2-2, with 7 bases matching TRBD2. The TCR sequence derives from an adult who was a healthcare worker with PCR-confirmed SARS-CoV-2 infection or an uninfected control (not recorded which). The CDR3 loop is CASSTGLGNTGELFF. The CDR3 DNA reads TGTGCCAGCAGCACAGGACTAGGCAACACCGGGGAGCTGTTTTTT.